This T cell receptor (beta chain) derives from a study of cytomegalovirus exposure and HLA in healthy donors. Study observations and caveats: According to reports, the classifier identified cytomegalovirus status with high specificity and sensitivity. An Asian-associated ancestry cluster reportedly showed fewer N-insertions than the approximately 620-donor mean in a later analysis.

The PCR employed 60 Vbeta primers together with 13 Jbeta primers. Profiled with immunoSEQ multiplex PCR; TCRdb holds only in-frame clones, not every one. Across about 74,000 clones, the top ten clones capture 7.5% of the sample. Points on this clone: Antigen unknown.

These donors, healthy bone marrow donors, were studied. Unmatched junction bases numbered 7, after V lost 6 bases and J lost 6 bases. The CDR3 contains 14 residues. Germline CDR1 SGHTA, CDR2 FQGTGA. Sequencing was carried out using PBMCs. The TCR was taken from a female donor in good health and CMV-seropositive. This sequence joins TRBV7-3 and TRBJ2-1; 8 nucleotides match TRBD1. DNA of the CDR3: TGTGCCAGCAGTTTAGGACAGGGCCCCAATGAGCAGTTCTTC. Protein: CASSLGQGPNEQFF.